The clone carrying this T cell receptor (beta chain) occurred many times. The antigen remains undetermined. The record originates from a study of T cell repertoires in cytomegalovirus infection. The wider study: Through public TCR beta signatures, both CMV infection and matching HLA type were indicated. Study-level points and caveats: Dominating the ex vivo response were TCR beta clonotypes that were CMV-specific and HLA-C-restricted. The cumulative frequency of public TCR beta families distinguished individuals who carried CMV together with the relevant HLA.

TCRdb analysed the reads with MiXCR anew, one entry per CDR3 protein. The data contain about 110,000 distinct CDR3 sequences, 9.5% to 13% of them singletons. The sequenced material came from PBMCs, sequenced either directly or after in vitro stimulation (not recorded which). The receptor was derived from a human donor in good health (CMV status not recorded). Some clones in this sample may be carry-over from other donors' samples.

The CDR3 is CASVQVRRGVEKLFF. CDR3 DNA: TGCGCCAGCGTCCAAGTTCGCAGGGGAGTGGAAAAACTGTTTTTT. The chain has TRBV4-1 and TRBJ1-4; maybe TRBD1 (6 bases). Germline lookup yields CDR1 MGHRA and CDR2 YSYEKL. V shed 8 bases and J shed 8 bases, with 21 bases lying between them. The CDR3 has 15 amino acids.